A selection of T cell receptor beta chains follows, all from one sample in a study of blood T cell repertoires in COVID-19. The repertoire was sequenced with immunoSEQ multiplex PCR; TCRdb's copy has only in-frame clones and lacks some. This repertoire shows approximately 360,000 clones, 80% to 85% found once; its top ten account for about 4.8%. The sample was PBMCs or T cells enriched from blood (not recorded which). The origin of the receptors is a woman aged 45-59 years who had recovered from COVID-19. Both conserved end residues are part of each CDR3. D genes are given only for firm matches. For some rows the clone size is stated as once, few or many, or as a class when expanded; others skip it.

len	abundance	v_gene	j_gene	d_gene	CDR3aa	CDR3nt
13	.	TRBV28	TRBJ1-3	.	CASSLSQGNTIYF	TGTGCCAGCAGTTTATCGCAGGGAAACACCATATATTTT
17	.	TRBV19	TRBJ2-3	TRBD2	CASSIDPGGLVKDTQYF	TGTGCCAGTAGTATAGATCCGGGAGGGCTCGTTAAAGATACGCAGTATTTT
14	.	TRBV11-2	TRBJ1-5	.	CASSLDTGYQPQHF	TGTGCCAGCAGCTTAGACACGGGGTATCAGCCCCAGCATTTT
13	.	TRBV14	TRBJ1-1	.	CASSPRLNTEAFF	TGTGCCAGCAGCCCGAGGCTGAACACTGAAGCTTTCTTT
13	.	TRBV19	TRBJ1-1	.	CASRWQMNTEAFF	TGTGCCAGTAGATGGCAGATGAACACTGAAGCTTTCTTT
13	.	TRBV12-3/TRBV12-4	TRBJ1-2	.	CASSMDIVYGYTF	TGTGCCAGCAGTATGGACATAGTCTATGGCTACACCTTC
13	.	TRBV19	TRBJ2-7	.	CASSPTGPREQYF	TGTGCCAGTAGTCCGACAGGCCCCCGGGAGCAGTACTTC
15	.	TRBV7-3	TRBJ1-6	TRBD1	CASSLMDRGDSPLHF	TGTGCCAGCAGCTTAATGGACAGGGGGGATTCACCCCTCCACTTT
19	.	TRBV4-2	TRBJ1-3	.	CASSQERGGGQASGNTIYF	TGTGCCAGCAGCCAAGAGAGGGGCGGGGGGCAGGCCTCTGGAAACACCATATATTTT
18	.	TRBV10-1	TRBJ2-7	TRBD2	CASSEPELAGVVFSEQYF	TGCGCCAGCAGTGAGCCCGAACTAGCGGGGGTAGTGTTCAGCGAGCAGTACTTC
15	.	TRBV6-5	TRBJ1-4	TRBD1	CASSLNRGSNEKLFF	TGTGCCAGCAGCCTTAACAGGGGTTCAAATGAAAAACTGTTTTTT
14	.	TRBV5-5	TRBJ2-1	.	CASSLGGYDNEQFF	TGTGCCAGCAGCTTGGGAGGGTATGACAATGAGCAGTTCTTC
14	.	TRBV29-1	TRBJ2-5	TRBD1	CSGKDRGYQETQYF	TGCAGCGGTAAGGACAGGGGGTACCAAGAGACCCAGTACTTC
14	once	TRBV7-2	TRBJ2-7	TRBD1	CASSPGDRGSEQYF	TGTGCCAGCAGCCCGGGGGACAGGGGATCCGAGCAGTACTTC
17	few	TRBV27	TRBJ1-2	TRBD1	CASSSTKIQGHGYGYTF	TGTGCCAGCAGTTCAACAAAGATACAGGGGCACGGCTATGGCTACACCTTC
15	.	TRBV5-6	TRBJ1-3	.	CASSLGQVSGNTIYF	TGTGCCAGCAGCTTGGGACAGGTCTCTGGAAACACCATATATTTT
14	.	TRBV27	TRBJ2-2	.	CASRRMGATGELFF	TGTGCCAGCAGAAGGATGGGGGCGACCGGGGAGCTGTTTTTT
15	.	TRBV6-4	TRBJ1-6	.	CASSDHGVGNSPLHF	TGTGCCAGCAGTGACCACGGGGTGGGAAATTCACCCCTCCACTTT
18	.	TRBV4-2	TRBJ2-1	TRBD2	CASSQTSGRTSSYNEQFF	TGTGCCAGCAGCCAAACTAGCGGGAGGACCAGCTCCTACAATGAGCAGTTCTTC
14	few	TRBV13	TRBJ1-2	TRBD1	CASSLVAGGYGYTF	TGTGCCAGCAGCTTAGTCGCAGGGGGATATGGCTACACCTTC
14	.	TRBV3-1/TRBV3-2	TRBJ2-1	TRBD2	CASSFRREMSEQFF	TGTGCCAGCAGCTTTCGGCGGGAGATGTCTGAGCAGTTCTTC
15	.	TRBV4-3	TRBJ2-7	.	CASSQEGSGIYEQYF	TGCGCCAGCAGCCAAGAAGGGTCGGGGATTTACGAGCAGTACTTC
16	.	TRBV7-9	TRBJ2-1	.	CASSLVLGSSRNEQFF	TGTGCCAGCAGCTTAGTTCTTGGGTCTAGTCGCAATGAGCAGTTCTTC
15	.	TRBV15	TRBJ1-1	TRBD1	CATSRVRQGYTEAFF	TGTGCCACCAGCAGAGTACGACAGGGCTACACTGAAGCTTTCTTT
14	.	TRBV7-8	TRBJ2-1	.	CASSRGQSRNEQFF	TGTGCCAGCAGCCGTGGACAGAGTAGGAATGAGCAGTTCTTC
17	.	TRBV19	TRBJ2-4	TRBD2	CASSARTSGGAGNIQYF	TGTGCCAGTAGTGCGCGGACTAGCGGGGGGGCAGGTAACATTCAGTACTTC